A single T cell receptor (beta chain) is shown here with its context. Antigen: not known. There are 14 residues in the CDR3. The germline V gene has CDR1 SGHAT and CDR2 FQNNGV. The V gene end was trimmed by 1 base and the J gene end by 8 bases; junction bases not matched to a gene: 6. The method was immunoSEQ multiplex PCR; TCRdb's version includes in-frame clones alone and lacks a portion of them. This sample has around 450,000 clones, with about 91% found just once. The data were obtained in a study of Ad26.COV2.S vaccination and SARS-CoV-2 variants. As for the study in general: Donor got 5x10^10 or 1x10^11 viral particles of Ad26.COV2.S. Study-level findings and limits: The study found higher spike-specific TCR breadth in vaccine than placebo recipients. Vaccine and placebo recipients had comparable breadth of non-spike TCRs. Substantial breadth was reported for post-vaccination spike-specific CD8+ and CD4+ T cells.

The sample's treatment: 15 to 20 received Ad26.COV2.S at low or high dose, single or two shots; several received placebo; per-sample allocation not given. The study sampled participants on day 63 after the first vaccine or placebo injection. The receptor's source is a person aged 18-65 years who received the Ad26.COV2.S COVID-19 vaccine or a placebo. The chain carries TRBV11-2 and TRBJ1-2; 8 bases match TRBD1. This sample comprised peripheral blood, obtained in a trial of Ad26.COV2.S vaccine versus placebo. CDR3 sequence: CASSLGRQGFGYTF. The CDR3 DNA sequence: TGTGCCAGCAGCTTAGGGAGACAGGGGTTCGGCTACACCTTC.